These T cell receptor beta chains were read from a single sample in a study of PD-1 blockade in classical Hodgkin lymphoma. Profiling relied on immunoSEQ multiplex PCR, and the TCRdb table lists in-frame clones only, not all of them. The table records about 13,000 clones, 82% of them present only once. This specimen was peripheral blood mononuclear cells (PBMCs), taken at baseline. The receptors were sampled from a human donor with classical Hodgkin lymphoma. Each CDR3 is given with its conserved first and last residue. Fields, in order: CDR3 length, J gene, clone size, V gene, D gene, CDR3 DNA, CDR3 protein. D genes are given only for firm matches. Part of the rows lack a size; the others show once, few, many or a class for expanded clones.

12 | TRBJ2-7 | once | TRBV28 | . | TGTGCCAGCGGCCCCGAGATTACGGCGCAGTACTTC | CASGPEITAQYF
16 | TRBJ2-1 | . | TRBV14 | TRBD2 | TGTGCCAGCAGCCAAGTCGCGGGGGGGCTCTACAATGAGCAGTTCTTC | CASSQVAGGLYNEQFF
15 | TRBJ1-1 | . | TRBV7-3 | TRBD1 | TGTGCCAGCAGCAGGACAGGGGGGGCTGGAACTGAAGCTTTCTTT | CASSRTGGAGTEAFF
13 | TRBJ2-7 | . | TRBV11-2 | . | TGTGCCAGCAGCCCAGCAGGGGAGGGCGAGCAGTACTTC | CASSPAGEGEQYF
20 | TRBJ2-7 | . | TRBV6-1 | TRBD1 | TGTGCCAGCAGTGGGCAACCTCCAGGACAGGTACTCAAAGGAACCTACGAGCAGTACTTC | CASSGQPPGQVLKGTYEQYF
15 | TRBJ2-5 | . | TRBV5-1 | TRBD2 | TGCGCCAGCAGCTCAGAAGCGGGGAGCTGGGAGACCCAGTACTTC | CASSSEAGSWETQYF
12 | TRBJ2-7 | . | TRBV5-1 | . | TGCGCCAGCAGCTCGAGGGGGTACGAGCAGTACTTC | CASSSRGYEQYF
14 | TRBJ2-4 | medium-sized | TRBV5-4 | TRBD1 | TGTGCCAGCAGCCAGGGGGCTGCCAAAAACATTCAGTACTTC | CASSQGAAKNIQYF
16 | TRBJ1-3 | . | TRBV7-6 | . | TGTGCCAGCAGCTTAGAGACGGTGAGCTCTGGAAACACCATATATTTT | CASSLETVSSGNTIYF
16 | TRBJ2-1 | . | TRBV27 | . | TGTGCCAGCAGTCCTACATCTTTCAGCTCCTACAATGAGCAGTTCTTC | CASSPTSFSSYNEQFF
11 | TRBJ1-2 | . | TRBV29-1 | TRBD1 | TGCAGCGTTCGACAGGGTAATGGCTACACCTTC | CSVRQGNGYTF
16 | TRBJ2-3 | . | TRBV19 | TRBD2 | TGTGCCACCCGGGCGTATCTAGCGGGACGCACAGATACGCAGTATTTT | CATRAYLAGRTDTQYF
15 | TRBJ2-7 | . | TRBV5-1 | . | TGCGCCAGCAGCTTGGGCCAGGGGGGGGGTTACGAGCAGTACTTC | CASSLGQGGGYEQYF
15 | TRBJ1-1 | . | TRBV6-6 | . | TGTGCCAGCAGTCCGCTCGGGGGGTTGTACACTGAAGCTTTCTTT | CASSPLGGLYTEAFF
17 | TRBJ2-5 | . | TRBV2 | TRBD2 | TGTGCCAGCAGTAGGGCTAGCGGGGGGGCCGCCCAAGAGACCCAGTACTTC | CASSRASGGAAQETQYF
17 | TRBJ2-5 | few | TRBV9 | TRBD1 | TGTGCCAGCAGCGTAGGGGGGACAGCGATGTACCAAGAGACCCAGTACTTC | CASSVGGTAMYQETQYF
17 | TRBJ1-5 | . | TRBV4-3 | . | TGCGCCAGCAGCCAAGATAGTAGGGGAGGTAGCAATCAGCCCCAGCATTTT | CASSQDSRGGSNQPQHF
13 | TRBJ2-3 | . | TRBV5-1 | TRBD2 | TGCGCCAGCAGCTTCCCGGGGGGAGATACGCAGTATTTT | CASSFPGGDTQYF
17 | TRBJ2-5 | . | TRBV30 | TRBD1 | TGTGCCTGGAGTGTTCGTCCTTACCCCGGACAGGGCGAGACCCAGTACTTC | CAWSVRPYPGQGETQYF
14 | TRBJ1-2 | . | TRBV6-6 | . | TGTGCCAGCAGTTACGACCCGGCGGGTGATGGCTACACCTTC | CASSYDPAGDGYTF
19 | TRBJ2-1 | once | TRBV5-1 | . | TGCGCCAGCAGCTCCCATATAAAGGGGAAGGGCCTCTCCTACAATGAGCAGTTCTTC | CASSSHIKGKGLSYNEQFF
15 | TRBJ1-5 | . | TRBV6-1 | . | TGTGCCAGCAGTGAAAGTCCAGAAGGCAATCAGCCCCAGCATTTT | CASSESPEGNQPQHF
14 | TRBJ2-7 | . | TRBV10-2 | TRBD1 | TGCGCCAGCAGGGACAGGGGAACTCTCTACGAGCAGTACTTC | CASRDRGTLYEQYF
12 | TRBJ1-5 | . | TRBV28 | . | TGTGCCAGCAGAATAGTCCCGCAGCCCCAGCATTTT | CASRIVPQPQHF
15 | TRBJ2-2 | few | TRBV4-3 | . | TGCGCCAGCAGCCAAGGCGTCTTAAGTGCCGGGGAGCTGTTTTTT | CASSQGVLSAGELFF
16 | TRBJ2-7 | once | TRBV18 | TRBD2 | TGTGCCAGCTCACGAGCCTCGGGACTACCTTCCTACGAGCAGTACTTC | CASSRASGLPSYEQYF
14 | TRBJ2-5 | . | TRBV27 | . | TGTGCCAGCAGTTCATACAGGGACGAGGAGACCCAGTACTTC | CASSSYRDEETQYF
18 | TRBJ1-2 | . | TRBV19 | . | TGTGCCAGTAGTATTGGGGGCCCGACGACCGTCACCCCGTATGGCTACACCTTC | CASSIGGPTTVTPYGYTF
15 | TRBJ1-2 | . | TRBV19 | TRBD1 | TGTGCCAGTAGCCCCGCGGGACAGCGGGGCTATGGCTACACCTTC | CASSPAGQRGYGYTF